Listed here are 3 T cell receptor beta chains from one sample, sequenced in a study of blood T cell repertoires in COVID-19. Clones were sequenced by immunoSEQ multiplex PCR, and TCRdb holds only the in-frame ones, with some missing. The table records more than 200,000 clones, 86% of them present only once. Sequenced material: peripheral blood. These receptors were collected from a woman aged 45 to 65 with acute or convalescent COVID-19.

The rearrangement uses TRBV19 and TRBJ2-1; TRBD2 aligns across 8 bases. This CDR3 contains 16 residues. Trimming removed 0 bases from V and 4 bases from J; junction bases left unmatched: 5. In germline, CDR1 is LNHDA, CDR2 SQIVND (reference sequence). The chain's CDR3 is CASSIDAASGYNEQFF. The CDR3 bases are TGTGCCAGTAGTATAGATGCGGCTAGCGGGTACAATGAGCAGTTCTTC.

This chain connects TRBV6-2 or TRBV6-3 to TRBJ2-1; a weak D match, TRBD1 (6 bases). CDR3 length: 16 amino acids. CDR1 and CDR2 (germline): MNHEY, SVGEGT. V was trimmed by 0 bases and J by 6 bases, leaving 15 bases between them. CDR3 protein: CASSYSPWDILNEQFF. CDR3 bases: TGTGCCAGCAGTTACTCCCCCTGGGACATACTCAATGAGCAGTTCTTC.

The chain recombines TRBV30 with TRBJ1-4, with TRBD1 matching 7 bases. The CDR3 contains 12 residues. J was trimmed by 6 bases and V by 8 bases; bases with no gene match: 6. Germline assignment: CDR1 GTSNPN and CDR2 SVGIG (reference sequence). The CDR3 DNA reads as TGTGCCCAGGAACAGGGGTATGAAAAACTGTTTTTT. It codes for CAQEQGYEKLFF.